The next 30 T cell receptor beta chains were all read from a single sample in a study of blood T cells in healthy people across ages. It was with a sample-barcoded 5' primer and a J-beta primer mix that a second PCR of about 6 to 11 cycles was run. Each CDR3 protein is one row after TCRdb ran MiXCR on the 5' RACE reads. The sample gives hundreds of thousands of distinct CDR3 sequences, about 34% of which show up once; 15% is in the top ten. Input material: blood. The receptor source for this set is a woman older than 75 in good health.

The table lists this clonotype with many counts. CDR3 in DNA: TGTGCCAGCAGTCAACGGAGGGAGGGCTCAGGCTATGGCTACACCTTC. Amino acids: CASSQRREGSGYGYTF. This sequence joins TRBV6-2 or TRBV6-3 and TRBJ1-2; the D is unclear. Between the trimmed V and J ends, which lost 5 bases and 4 bases, there was a span of 20 bases. The CDR3 length is 16 residues. From germline, CDR1 is MNHEY and CDR2 SVGEGT.

The V call is TRBV7-2, the J call TRBJ2-3; TRBD2 agrees at 8 bases. V was clipped by 4 bases and J by 0 bases; unmatched bases: 15. The CDR3 consists of 19 residues. Germline-derived CDR1 and CDR2 are SGHTA and FQGNSA. CDR3 sequence reads: CASSSRGAGGPTSTDTQYF. Here the CDR3 DNA reads TGTGCCAGCAGCTCCCGAGGGGCGGGGGGCCCAACTAGCACAGATACGCAGTATTTT.

This clonotype was seen repeatedly, ten times or more. The chain links TRBV20-1 to TRBJ2-7; TRBD1 aligns across 10 bases. V was clipped by 1 base and J by 2 bases; unmatched bases: 5. Germline assignment: CDR1 DFQATT and CDR2 SNEGSKA (reference sequence). The CDR3 covers 15 residues. CDR3 region: CSARVTGQGPYEQYF. In nucleotides, the CDR3 is TGCAGTGCTAGAGTTACGGGACAGGGGCCCTACGAGCAGTACTTC.

In the case of this clonotype: Since a much larger clone is just one base distant, this may be a read error. This rearrangement joins TRBV5-6 to TRBJ1-4; D is uncertain. In germline, CDR1 is SGHDT, CDR2 YYEEEE. Trimming took off 3 bases at V and 7 bases at J, with 13 bases between the two ends. There are 14 residues in the CDR3. Here the CDR3 DNA reads TGTGCCAGCAGCTGGAACGGGCGGGGTGAAAAACTGTTTTTT. Its translation is CASSWNGRGEKLFF.

Many counts were recorded for this clonotype. This chain joins TRBV7-8 and TRBJ1-6; D not resolved. V lost 4 bases, J lost 7 bases, and 11 bases lay in between. There are 14 residues in the CDR3. Germline V gives CDR1 SGHVS, CDR2 FQNEAQ. CDR3 loop: CASSSKSSNSPLHF. The DNA of the CDR3 is TGTGCCAGCAGCTCTAAAAGCTCCAATTCACCCCTCCACTTT.

This clonotype was seen repeatedly, ten times or more. The chain combines TRBV11-2 with TRBJ2-1; D may be TRBD2 (6 bases). This CDR3 has 14 amino acids. Trimming removed 5 bases from V and 7 bases from J, with 15 bases in between. In germline, CDR1 is SGHAT, CDR2 FQNNGV. The CDR3 reads CASSIGTQYNEQFF. The CDR3 DNA reads as TGTGCCAGCAGCATCGGGACTCAATATAATGAGCAGTTCTTC.

This clonotype was counted at least ten times. One end of the junction is discordant with germline, which a read error may explain. This rearrangement joins TRBV7-7 to TRBJ2-1, with 8 bases matching TRBD2. This CDR3 has 16 amino acids. From germline, CDR1 is SSHAT and CDR2 FNYEAQ (reference sequence). CDR3 coding DNA: TGTGCTAGCAGCTTAGACTCGGGGGGGCCAGGGAATGAGCAGTTCTTC. Amino acid sequence: CASSLDSGGPGNEQFF.

This chain connects TRBV7-6 to TRBJ1-5, with D unclear. The CDR3 runs to 13 residues. Germline V gives CDR1 SGHVS, CDR2 FNYEAQ. Trimming cost V 3 bases and J 12 bases, with 15 bases left between them. The CDR3 DNA sequence: TGTGCCAGCAGCTTTCGAGGAGACTCAGTCCAGCATTTT. Its protein product is CASSFRGDSVQHF.

This clonotype was counted many times. This CDR3 reads CASSLVRGAQSLHF. The DNA for the CDR3 is TGTGCCAGCAGCTTAGTTCGGGGCGCGCAATCCCTCCACTTT. V usage is TRBV7-9 and J usage is TRBJ1-6, with a possible D match to TRBD1 (5 bases). V lost 1 base, J lost 14 bases, and 15 bases lay in between. CDR3 length: 14 residues. Looked up from germline, CDR1 is SEHNR and CDR2 is FQNEAQ (reference sequence).

This clonotype occurred many times. The chain uses TRBV3-1 and TRBJ1-5; tentative D call: TRBD1 (5 bases). In germline, CDR1 is LGHDT, CDR2 YNNKEL (reference sequence). With 1 base removed from V and 3 bases from J, the gap between germline ends came to 10 bases. The length of the CDR3 is 15 residues. CDR3 residues: CASSQGFGANQPQHF. In DNA form, the CDR3 reads TGTGCCAGCAGCCAAGGGTTCGGGGCCAATCAGCCCCAGCATTTT.

This clonotype was observed at least ten times. This rearrangement joins TRBV12-3 or TRBV12-4 to TRBJ2-3; TRBD1 agrees at 7 bases. The trim removed 7 bases at V and 4 bases at J, leaving 8 bases unmatched. CDR3 length: 14 residues. The CDR3 region has the DNA TGTGCCAGCACCCTGACAGGGACGGCAGATACGCAGTATTTT. Its translation is CASTLTGTADTQYF.

About this clonotype itself: A much bigger clone sits one base away, suggesting this may be a read error. In this CDR3 the conserved last residue, phenylalanine or tryptophan, is missing, so a read error is likely. The chain has TRBV5-6 and TRBJ1-2; a weak D match, TRBD1 (5 bases). Germline lookup yields CDR1 SGHDT and CDR2 YYEEEE. CDR3 size: 15 residues. V gave up 0 bases and J gave up 4 bases, with 13 bases separating them. CDR3 residues: CASSLVGRDRYGYTL. The CDR3 DNA reads TGTGCCAGCAGCTTGGTGGGGAGGGACCGCTATGGCTACACCCTC.

The V gene is TRBV7-2, the J gene TRBJ2-7, with 11 bases lining up with TRBD2. The CDR3 totals 17 residues. Germline loops: CDR1 SGHTA, CDR2 FQGNSA. V was clipped by 4 bases and J by 0 bases; unmatched bases: 8. The CDR3 DNA reads as TGTGCCAGCAGCTCGTCCCGGGGACTAGCGGACTCCTACGAGCAGTACTTC. Translated: CASSSSRGLADSYEQYF.

The rearrangement links TRBV7-2 to TRBJ1-3; D is undetermined. Per the germline V gene, CDR1 is SGHTA and CDR2 is FQGNSA. Deletions cut 0 bases from V and 4 bases from J, with 7 bases between. The CDR3 is 14 residues long. DNA for the CDR3: TGTGCCAGCAGCTTAGCGAGGGCCGGAAACACCATATATTTT. It yields the protein CASSLARAGNTIYF.

This clonotype was counted ten times or more. The V gene is TRBV11-1, the J gene TRBJ2-7; D remains unclear. V gave up 4 bases and J gave up 5 bases, with 9 bases separating them. Germline CDR1 is SGHAT and CDR2 is FQDESV (reference sequence). The CDR3 sequence is 12 residues long. The CDR3 nucleotides read TGTGCCAGCAGCTCCTATTCAGACGAGCAGTACTTC. Translating gives CASSSYSDEQYF.

In this sample, this clonotype turned up many times. CDR3 DNA sequence: TGCAGTGCTAGACTCGTGACGGGGGGCTCCTACAATGAGCAGTTCTTC. Its protein is CSARLVTGGSYNEQFF. The chain has TRBV20-1 and TRBJ2-1; 7 positions match TRBD2. Trimming removed 2 bases from V and 0 bases from J; junction bases left unmatched: 7. Germline V lookup: CDR1 DFQATT, CDR2 SNEGSKA (reference sequence). The CDR3 extends over 16 amino acids.

This clonotype showed up many times. The chain has TRBV5-1 and TRBJ2-7; perhaps TRBD1 as D (6 bases). Germline CDR1 SGHRS, CDR2 YFSETQ. Deletions cut 0 bases from V and 2 bases from J, with 12 bases between. This CDR3 spans 15 amino acids. CDR3: CASSLGTARTYEQYF. Written as DNA, the CDR3 is TGCGCCAGCAGCTTGGGGACAGCGAGAACCTACGAGCAGTACTTC.

Many counts were recorded for this clonotype. V usage is TRBV5-1 and J usage is TRBJ2-7, with 9 bases that match TRBD2. The V gene's germline CDR1 is SGHRS and CDR2 YFSETQ. V lost 4 bases and J lost 4; bases outside the gene matches: 9. CDR3 length: 15 amino acids. As DNA, the CDR3 is TGCGCCAGCAGCGCGCGCGGGGGGGCCTCATACGAGCAGTACTTC. Translation gives CASSARGGASYEQYF.

Remarks on this clonotype: Since a much larger clone is just one base distant, this may be a read error. This chain links TRBV30 with TRBJ1-5; D might be TRBD1 (6 bases). The CDR3 contains 13 residues. V was trimmed by 0 bases and J by 7 bases, leaving 10 bases between them. The germline gives CDR1 GTSNPN, CDR2 SVGIG (reference sequence). CDR3 in amino acids: CAWSVGGEQPQHF. The DNA for the CDR3 is TGTGCCTGGAGTGTAGGGGGAGAGCAGCCCCAGCATTTT.

This clonotype was counted many times. CDR3 residues: CASSARDRTGMNIQYF. In DNA, the CDR3 is TGTGCCAGCAGCGCGAGGGACAGGACGGGAATGAACATTCAGTACTTC. The chain is built from TRBV7-9 and TRBJ2-4, with TRBD1 matching 8 bases. The germline gives CDR1 SEHNR, CDR2 FQNEAQ (reference sequence). This CDR3 contains 16 residues. The V and J ends lost 5 bases and 7 bases, in that order; junction bases with no gene match: 13.

This clonotype appeared many times. The rearrangement joins TRBV20-1 to TRBJ2-1; D gene unclear. Germline assignment: CDR1 DFQATT and CDR2 SNEGSKA (reference sequence). Trimming took off 6 bases at V and 0 bases at J, with 18 bases between the two ends. The CDR3 is made up of 16 amino acids. The CDR3 coding sequence is TGCAGTGCCTCTCCTCCGGGCGGTTACTCCTACAATGAGCAGTTCTTC. This translates into CSASPPGGYSYNEQFF.

With regard to this clonotype: One junction end disagrees with the germline gene, perhaps due to a read error. The chain links TRBV7-3 to TRBJ1-1; the D gene is possibly TRBD1 (5 bases). The CDR3 runs 13 residues. Germline CDR1 SGHTA, CDR2 FQGTGA. The chain's CDR3 is CAGSLGGDTEAFF. The DNA for the CDR3 is TGTGCCGGCAGCCTCGGAGGGGACACTGAAGCTTTCTTT.

The chain has TRBV7-2 and TRBJ2-4; tentatively, D is TRBD2 (5 bases). CDR1 is SGHTA, CDR2 FQGNSA, per germline. The CDR3 is 16 amino acids. V gave up 1 base and J gave up 2 bases, with 12 bases separating them. The CDR3: CASSLGGHRTKNIQYF. The CDR3 DNA is TGTGCCAGCAGCTTAGGAGGGCATAGAACCAAAAACATTCAGTACTTC. Filled out from reference TRBV7-2 and TRBJ2-4, the complete variable domain reads GAGVSQSPSNKVTEKGKDVELRCDPISGHTALYWYRQSLGQGLEFLIYFQGNSAPDKSGLPSDRFSAERTGGSVSTLTIQRTQQEDSAVYLCASSLGGHRTKNIQYFGAGTRLSVL.

A few counts support this clonotype. The V gene is TRBV20-1, the J gene TRBJ2-7; 9 nucleotides align to TRBD1. CDR1 DFQATT and CDR2 SNEGSKA come from the germline V gene (reference sequence). This CDR3 has 17 amino acids. With V trimmed by 0 bases and J by 3 bases, 12 bases remained unmatched. CDR3: CSARDPVLGQGNYEQYF. Written as DNA, the CDR3 is TGCAGTGCTAGAGATCCCGTGTTGGGACAGGGAAACTACGAGCAGTACTTC.

A single count supports this clonotype. This chain links TRBV5-5 with TRBJ1-5, with D possibly TRBD1 on 5 matching bases. The CDR3 length is 16 residues. The V end lost 4 bases, the J end lost 2 bases, and 16 bases lay between the germline ends. The germline V gene encodes CDR1 SGHKS and CDR2 YYEKEE (reference sequence). CDR3 DNA sequence: TGTGCCAGCAGCCAAAGGGCAGGGATTGGCAATCAGCCCCAGCATTTT. Amino acid sequence: CASSQRAGIGNQPQHF.

J is TRBJ1-1 and V is TRBV5-1; tentative D call: TRBD1 (5 bases). Deletions cut 0 bases from V and 1 base from J, with 13 bases between. Germline CDR1 and CDR2: SGHRS and YFSETQ. The CDR3 covers 16 residues. The CDR3 DNA reads as TGCGCCAGCAGCTTGGTGGCAGGGTTAGGGAACACTGAAGCTTTCTTT. Amino acids: CASSLVAGLGNTEAFF.

There are many counts of this clonotype. V gene TRBV6-2 or TRBV6-3 combines with J gene TRBJ1-5, with 7 nucleotides matching TRBD1. Germline lookup yields CDR1 MNHEY and CDR2 SVGEGT. The CDR3 is 13 amino acids. The V and J ends lost 6 bases and 5 bases, in that order; junction bases with no gene match: 4. This CDR3 is CASSSTGYQPQHF. The CDR3 coding sequence is TGTGCCAGCAGCTCGACAGGGTATCAGCCCCAGCATTTT.

In this sample, this clonotype turned up many times. Germline is not matched at one junction end, which may reflect a read error. As DNA, the CDR3 is TGTGCCAGCAGCGTATGGGGGTCCACAAATACGCAGTATTTT. Its protein product is CASSVWGSTNTQYF. J is TRBJ2-3 and V is TRBV9, with D perhaps TRBD1 or TRBD2 (5 bases each). This CDR3 is 14 amino acids long. CDR1 and CDR2 (germline): SGDLS, YYNGEE.

This chain connects TRBV20-1 to TRBJ2-2; D possibly corresponds to TRBD1 (5 bases). Between the trimmed V and J ends, which lost 6 bases and 2 bases, there was a span of 25 bases. The CDR3 is made up of 18 amino acids. CDR1 and CDR2 from the germline V gene are DFQATT and SNEGSKA (reference sequence). The CDR3, as DNA: TGCAGTGCCGTCCCTCCCCCGACAGCAACTGTAAACACCGGGGAGCTGTTTTTT. The encoded protein is CSAVPPPTATVNTGELFF.

In its sample, this clonotype was seen many times. This chain joins TRBV2 and TRBJ2-7, with 10 bases that match TRBD1. CDR3 length equals 14 residues. Germline loops: CDR1 SNHLY, CDR2 FYNNEI. V was clipped by 4 bases and J by 3 bases; unmatched bases: 3. The CDR3 sequence is CASSGQGAGYEQYF. The CDR3 DNA follows: TGTGCCAGCAGTGGACAGGGGGCAGGCTACGAGCAGTACTTC. Full variable domain (missing parts from reference TRBV2 and TRBJ2-7): EPEVTQTPSHQVTQMGQEVILRCVPISNHLYFYWYRQILGQKVEFLVSFYNNEISEKSEIFDDQFSVERPDGSNFTLKIRSTKLEDSAMYFCASSGQGAGYEQYFGPGTRLTVT.